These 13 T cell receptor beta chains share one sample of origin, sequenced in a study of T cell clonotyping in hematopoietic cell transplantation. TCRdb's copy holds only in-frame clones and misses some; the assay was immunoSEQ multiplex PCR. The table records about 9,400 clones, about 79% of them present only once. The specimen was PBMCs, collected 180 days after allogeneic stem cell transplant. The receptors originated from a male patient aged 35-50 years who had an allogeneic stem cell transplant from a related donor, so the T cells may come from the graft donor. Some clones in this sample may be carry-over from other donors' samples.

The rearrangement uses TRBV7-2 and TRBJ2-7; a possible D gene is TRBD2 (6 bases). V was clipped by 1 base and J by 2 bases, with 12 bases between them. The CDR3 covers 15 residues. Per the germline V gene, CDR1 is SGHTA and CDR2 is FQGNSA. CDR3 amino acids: CASSLVAASTYEQYF. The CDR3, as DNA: TGTGCCAGCAGCTTAGTAGCGGCCTCCACCTACGAGCAGTACTTC.

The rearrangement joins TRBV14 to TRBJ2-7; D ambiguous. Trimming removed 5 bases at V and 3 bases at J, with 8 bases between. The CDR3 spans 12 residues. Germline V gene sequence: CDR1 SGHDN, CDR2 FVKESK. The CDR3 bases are TGTGCCAGCAGCTCGTCGAACTACGAGCAGTACTTC. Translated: CASSSSNYEQYF.

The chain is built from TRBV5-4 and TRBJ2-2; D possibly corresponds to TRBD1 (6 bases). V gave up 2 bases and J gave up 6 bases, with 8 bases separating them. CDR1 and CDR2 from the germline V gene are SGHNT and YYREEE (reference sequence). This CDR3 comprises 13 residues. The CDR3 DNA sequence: TGTGCCAGCAGCTTCCGGACAGCCGGGGAGCTGTTTTTT. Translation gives CASSFRTAGELFF. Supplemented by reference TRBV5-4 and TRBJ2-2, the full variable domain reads ETGVTQSPTHLIKTRGQQVTLRCSSQSGHNTVSWYQQALGQGPQFIFQYYREEENGRGNFPPRFSGLQFPNYSSELNVNALELDDSALYLCASSFRTAGELFFGEGSRLTVL.

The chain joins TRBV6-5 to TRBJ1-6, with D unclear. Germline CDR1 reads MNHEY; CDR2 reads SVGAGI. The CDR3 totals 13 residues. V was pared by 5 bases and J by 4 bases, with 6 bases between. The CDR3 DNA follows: TGTGCCAGCAGTGGGGATTATAATTCACCCCTCCACTTT. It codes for CASSGDYNSPLHF.

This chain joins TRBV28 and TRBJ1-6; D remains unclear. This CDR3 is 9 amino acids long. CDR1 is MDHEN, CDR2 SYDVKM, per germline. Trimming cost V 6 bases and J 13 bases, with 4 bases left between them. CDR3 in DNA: TGTGCCAGCAGATATCCCCTCCACTTT. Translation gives CASRYPLHF.

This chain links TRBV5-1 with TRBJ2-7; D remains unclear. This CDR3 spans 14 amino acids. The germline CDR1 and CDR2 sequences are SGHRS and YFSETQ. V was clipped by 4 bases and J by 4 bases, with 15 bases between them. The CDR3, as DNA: TGCGCCAGCAGCCAAGATCCGGCTGATTACGAGCAGTACTTC. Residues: CASSQDPADYEQYF.

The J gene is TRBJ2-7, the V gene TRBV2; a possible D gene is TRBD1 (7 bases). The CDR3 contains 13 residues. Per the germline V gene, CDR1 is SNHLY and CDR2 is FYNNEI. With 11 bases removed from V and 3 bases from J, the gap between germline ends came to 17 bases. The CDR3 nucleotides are TGTGCCCGCCAAGGAGGGGGCAACTACGAGCAGTACTTC. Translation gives CARQGGGNYEQYF.

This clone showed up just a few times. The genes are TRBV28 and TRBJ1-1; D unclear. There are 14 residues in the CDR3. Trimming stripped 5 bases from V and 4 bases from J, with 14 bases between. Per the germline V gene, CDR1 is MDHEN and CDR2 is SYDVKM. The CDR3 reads CASSHPARGTEAFF. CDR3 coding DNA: TGTGCCAGCAGTCACCCTGCGCGAGGCACTGAAGCTTTCTTT.

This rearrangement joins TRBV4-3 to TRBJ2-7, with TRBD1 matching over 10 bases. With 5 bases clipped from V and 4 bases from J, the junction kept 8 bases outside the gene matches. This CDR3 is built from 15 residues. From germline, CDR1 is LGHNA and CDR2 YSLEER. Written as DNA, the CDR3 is TGCGCCAGCAGCTATTCCGGGACAGGGGAGTACGAGCAGTACTTC. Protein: CASSYSGTGEYEQYF.

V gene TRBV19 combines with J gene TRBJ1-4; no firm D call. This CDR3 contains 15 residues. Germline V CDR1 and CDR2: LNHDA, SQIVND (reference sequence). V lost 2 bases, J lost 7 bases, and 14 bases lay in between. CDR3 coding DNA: TGTGCCAGTAGTATAAGTATGGCTTATTTTGAAAAACTGTTTTTT. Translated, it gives CASSISMAYFEKLFF.

CDR3 sequence reads: CAWTPGGVGTYNSPLHF. As DNA, the CDR3 is TGTGCCTGGACCCCCGGAGGGGTGGGGACCTATAATTCACCCCTCCACTTT. J is TRBJ1-6 and V is TRBV30; D might be TRBD1 (5 bases). The V gene lost 4 bases and the J gene lost 2 bases, with 18 bases spanning the gap. CDR1 GTSNPN and CDR2 SVGIG come from the germline V gene (reference sequence). The CDR3 runs 17 residues.

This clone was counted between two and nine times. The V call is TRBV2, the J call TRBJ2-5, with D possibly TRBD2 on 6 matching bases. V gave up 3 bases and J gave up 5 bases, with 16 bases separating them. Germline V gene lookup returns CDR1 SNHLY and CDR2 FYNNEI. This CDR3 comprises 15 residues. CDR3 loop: CASSELGEVGETQYF. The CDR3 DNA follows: TGTGCCAGCAGTGAGTTGGGGGAGGTGGGCGAGACCCAGTACTTC.

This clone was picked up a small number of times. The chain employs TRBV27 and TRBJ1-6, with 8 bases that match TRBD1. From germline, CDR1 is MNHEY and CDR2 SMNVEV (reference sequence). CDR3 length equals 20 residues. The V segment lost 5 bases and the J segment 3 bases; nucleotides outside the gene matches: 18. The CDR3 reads CASSPEVEDRGPIYNSPLHF. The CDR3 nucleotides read TGTGCCAGCAGTCCTGAGGTAGAAGACAGGGGCCCCATCTATAATTCACCCCTCCACTTT.